This TCR beta chain was identified during a study of T cells in Graves' hyperthyroidism and ophthalmopathy. The source material, RNA transcripts, was used to amplify TCR beta CDR3 regions. HTBI primers were the set used in a first-round RT-PCR of the TCR CDR3. One entry per CDR3 protein, called by TCRdb with MiXCR from the multiplex PCR reads. This table holds hundreds of thousands of distinct CDR3 sequences, roughly 15% found once. Stability of Graves' hyperthyroidism was defined as absent ophthalmopathy progression within 18 months. The CDR3 sequence is 14 residues long. From germline, CDR1 is LNHDA and CDR2 SQIVND (reference sequence). Trimming left V 2 bases short and J 7 bases short, with 15 bases between.

The source material was blood. This sequence originates from a woman aged 18-29 years with Graves' hyperthyroidism. V is TRBV19 and J is TRBJ2-7, with D hard to call. The CDR3 DNA sequence: TGTGCCAGTAGTATATCGCTGTATTTGAGAGAGCAGTACTTC. Amino acids: CASSISLYLREQYF.